These 13 T cell receptor beta chains came from one sample sequenced in a study of blood T cell repertoires in COVID-19. Repertoires were generated with immunoSEQ multiplex PCR, while TCRdb's copy carries only in-frame clones and drops some. This repertoire shows about 140,000 clones, around nine tenths found once; its top ten account for around 5.4%. The sample consisted of peripheral blood. Every receptor here comes from a human donor in a cohort sampled during active COVID-19.

Only a few counts were recorded for this clone. The chain carries TRBV30 and TRBJ1-2; 12 nucleotides match TRBD1. Germline V gene data show CDR1 as GTSNPN and CDR2 as SVGIG (reference sequence). The CDR3 covers 14 residues. V shed 3 bases, J shed 5 bases, and the junction held 4 bases outside the gene matches. For the CDR3, the DNA is TGTGCCTGGAGGGGACAGGGGGCGGGGTATGGCTACACCTTC. Translating gives CAWRGQGAGYGYTF.

Only one count was recorded for this clone. This chain links TRBV7-9 with TRBJ2-3, with TRBD2 identical over 8 bases. The CDR3 runs to 15 residues. Germline values: CDR1 SEHNR, CDR2 FQNEAQ (reference sequence). Unmatched junction bases numbered 5, after V lost 4 bases and J lost 2 bases. The CDR3 loop reads CASSSVAGFTDTQYF. The CDR3, as DNA: TGTGCCAGCAGCTCCGTAGCGGGGTTCACAGATACGCAGTATTTT.

The V call is TRBV29-1, the J call TRBJ1-4, with D hard to call. With 5 bases removed from V and 8 bases from J, the gap between germline ends came to 12 bases. This CDR3 region has 12 residues. The germline CDR1 and CDR2 sequences are SQVTM and ANQGSEA. CDR3 coding DNA: TGCAGCGTTTTACGGGAGTGGGAAAAACTGTTTTTT. It is translated as CSVLREWEKLFF.

The chain combines TRBV7-8 with TRBJ2-3; D is unresolved. The CDR3 length is 16 residues. Germline-derived CDR1 and CDR2 are SGHVS and FQNEAQ. The germline V and J ends were trimmed by 1 base and 2 bases, with 13 bases remaining between them. The CDR3 reads CASSLGTTIFTDTQYF. As DNA, the CDR3 is TGTGCCAGCAGCTTAGGAACTACAATCTTCACAGATACGCAGTATTTT.

As concerns this clone: It may be a read error: a sequence one base away is much more abundant. The chain combines TRBV5-8 with TRBJ2-7; D may be TRBD1 (6 bases). Germline V gene lookup returns CDR1 SGHTS and CDR2 YDEGEE. This CDR3 is built from 13 residues. Trimming took off 2 bases at V and 2 bases at J, with 8 bases between the two ends. In DNA, the CDR3 is TGTGCCAGCAGCTTACAGGGACCCTACGAGCAGTACTTC. Its translation: CASSLQGPYEQYF.

The V call is TRBV21-1, the J call TRBJ2-4; the table's D gene call, TRBD2, was not cross checked with the DNA. TRBV21-1 is termed a pseudogene. CDR3 length: 15 amino acids. CDR3 amino acids: CASSKGGPTKNIQYF. CDR3 coding DNA: TGTGCCAGCAGCAAGGGGGGGCCTACCAAAAACATTCAGTACTTC.

V gene TRBV9 combines with J gene TRBJ2-7; possibly TRBD1 for D (6 bases). CDR3 length: 14 residues. Germline V gene lookup returns CDR1 SGDLS and CDR2 YYNGEE. The V end was cut by 0 bases, the J end by 10 bases, with 17 bases between. DNA for the CDR3: TGTGCCAGCAGCGTAGTTGAGTCAATGGGGACACAGTACTTC. It is translated as CASSVVESMGTQYF.

The rearrangement uses TRBV20-1 and TRBJ1-1, with unresolved D. CDR3 length: 11 residues. V was cut by 7 bases and J by 1 base, with 7 bases left in between. Germline V gene lookup returns CDR1 DFQATT and CDR2 SNEGSKA (reference sequence). The CDR3 DNA reads TGCAGTGTGGAGAGGAACACTGAAGCTTTCTTT. Amino acids: CSVERNTEAFF.

The CDR3 bases are TGTGCCAGCAGTCTACAGGGGTACTATGGCTACACCTTC. It is translated as CASSLQGYYGYTF. The rearrangement links TRBV27 to TRBJ1-2; 7 bases agree with TRBD1. The CDR3 has 13 residues. The J segment lost 3 bases and the V segment lost 5 bases, leaving 3 bases of the junction unmatched. Germline CDR1 is MNHEY and CDR2 is SMNVEV (reference sequence).

This clone has just one count. CDR3 residues: CASSLGGTMNTEAFF. Written as DNA, the CDR3 is TGCGCCAGCAGCTTGGGGGGGACAATGAACACTGAAGCTTTCTTT. This chain links TRBV5-1 with TRBJ1-1; D is possibly TRBD1 (6 bases). The CDR3 contains 15 residues. V was shortened by 0 bases and J by 0 bases, with 9 bases between the two germline ends. The germline gives CDR1 SGHRS, CDR2 YFSETQ.

J is TRBJ2-7 and V is TRBV27, with TRBD2 as a possible D gene (6 bases). V lost 0 bases and J lost 6, with 18 bases in between. There are 16 residues in the CDR3. Germline assignment: CDR1 MNHEY and CDR2 SMNVEV (reference sequence). CDR3 protein: CASSLSEDGLTLEQYF. CDR3 nucleotides: TGTGCCAGCAGTTTATCGGAGGACGGACTAACCCTCGAGCAGTACTTC.

V gene TRBV2 combines with J gene TRBJ1-3, with no clear D. CDR3 size: 13 residues. The germline V gene encodes CDR1 SNHLY and CDR2 FYNNEI. Trimming cost V 6 bases and J 4 bases, with 10 bases left between them. The CDR3 DNA is TGTGCCAGCAGCGTGACACCAGGAAACACCATATATTTT. Residues: CASSVTPGNTIYF.

V and J are TRBV2 and TRBJ2-6, with TRBD1 identical over 7 bases. Germline V lookup: CDR1 SNHLY, CDR2 FYNNEI. V lost 5 bases and J lost 12; bases outside the gene matches: 7. The CDR3 is 13 residues long. CDR3 sequence reads: CASSRDSTSVLTF. The CDR3 DNA reads as TGTGCCAGCAGTAGGGACAGTACTAGCGTCCTGACTTTC.